Given below is one T cell receptor (beta chain) in context. Its antigen remains unidentified. This sample stems from a study of lymphopenia after photon versus proton radiotherapy. Findings of the study overall: Post-nadir diversity loss with photons came from oligoclonal expansion, particularly CD8+ Temra cells. Only patients who died were analyzed for survival; proton advantage is unproven. Photon-treated patients lost naive T cells and TCR diversity; proton-treated stayed stable.

Data came from immunoSEQ multiplex PCR; TCRdb stores just in-frame clones and leaves some out. The sample includes about 68,000 clones, approximately 90% seen only once; the top ten take approximately 2.6%. CDR1 and CDR2 (germline): MNHEY, SVGAGI. This CDR3 has 13 amino acids. This specimen was peripheral blood, taken from a patient treated with photon-based radiotherapy. The TCR originated in a woman aged 70-85 years with pancreatic cancer. The chain combines TRBV6-5 with TRBJ2-1; D unresolved. The CDR3 DNA reads as TGTGCTTCACGCGGCTCCTCCTACAATGAGCAGTTCTTC. The encoded protein is CASRGSSYNEQFF.